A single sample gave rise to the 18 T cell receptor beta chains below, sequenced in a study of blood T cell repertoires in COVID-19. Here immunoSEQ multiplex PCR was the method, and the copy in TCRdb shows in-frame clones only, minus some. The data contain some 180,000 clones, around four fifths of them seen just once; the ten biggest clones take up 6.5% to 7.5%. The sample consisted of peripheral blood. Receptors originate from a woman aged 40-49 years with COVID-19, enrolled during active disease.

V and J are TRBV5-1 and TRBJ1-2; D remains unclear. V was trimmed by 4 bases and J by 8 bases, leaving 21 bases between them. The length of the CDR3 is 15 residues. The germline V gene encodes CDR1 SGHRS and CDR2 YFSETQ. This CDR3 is CASSGGPADVTGYTF. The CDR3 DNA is TGCGCCAGCAGCGGAGGACCCGCTGATGTTACGGGCTACACCTTC. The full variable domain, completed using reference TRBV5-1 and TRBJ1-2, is KAGVTQTPRYLIKTRGQQVTLSCSPISGHRSVSWYQQTPGQGLQFLFEYFSETQRNKGNFPGRFSGRQFSNSRSEMNVSTLELGDSALYLCASSGGPADVTGYTFGSGTRLTVV.

This CDR3 reads CASSLEHIGNYYTEAFF. The CDR3 DNA follows: TGTGCCAGCAGCTTAGAACATATCGGAAACTATTACACTGAAGCTTTCTTT. The rearrangement links TRBV11-2 to TRBJ1-1; D not certain. This CDR3 has 17 amino acids. The ends were cut back, 0 bases at V and 3 bases at J, with 17 bases in the middle. CDR1 is SGHAT, CDR2 FQNNGV, per germline.

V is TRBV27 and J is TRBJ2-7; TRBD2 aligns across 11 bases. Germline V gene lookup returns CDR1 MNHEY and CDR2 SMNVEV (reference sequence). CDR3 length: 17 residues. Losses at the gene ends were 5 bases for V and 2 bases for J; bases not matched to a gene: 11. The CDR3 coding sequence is TGTGCCAGCAGTCACCTAGCGGGAGGCCCCCTAGCCTACGAGCAGTACTTC. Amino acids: CASSHLAGGPLAYEQYF.

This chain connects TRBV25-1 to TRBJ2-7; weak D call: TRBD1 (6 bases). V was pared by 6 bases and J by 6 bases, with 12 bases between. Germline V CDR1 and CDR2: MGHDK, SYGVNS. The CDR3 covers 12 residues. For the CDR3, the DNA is TGTGCCAGCAGGGACAGAAGTAGCGAGCAGTACTTC. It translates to CASRDRSSEQYF.

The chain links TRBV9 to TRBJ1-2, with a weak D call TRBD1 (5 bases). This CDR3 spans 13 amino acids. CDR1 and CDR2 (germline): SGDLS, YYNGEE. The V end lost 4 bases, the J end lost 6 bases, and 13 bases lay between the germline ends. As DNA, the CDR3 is TGTGCCAGCAGCCCAGAAGGGGAAGATGGCTACACCTTC. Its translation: CASSPEGEDGYTF.

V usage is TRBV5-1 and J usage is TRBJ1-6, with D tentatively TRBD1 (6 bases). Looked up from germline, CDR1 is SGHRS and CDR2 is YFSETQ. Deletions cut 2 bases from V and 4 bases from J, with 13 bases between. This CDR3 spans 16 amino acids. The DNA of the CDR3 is TGCGCCAGCAGCTTCAGGGGTGAGTTGTATAATTCACCCCTCCACTTT. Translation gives CASSFRGELYNSPLHF.

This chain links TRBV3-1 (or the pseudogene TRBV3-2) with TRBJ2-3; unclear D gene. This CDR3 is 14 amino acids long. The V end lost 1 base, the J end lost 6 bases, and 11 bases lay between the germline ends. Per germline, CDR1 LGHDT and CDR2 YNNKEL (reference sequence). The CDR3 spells CASSQVRRADTQYF. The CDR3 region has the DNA TGTGCCAGCAGCCAAGTTCGGAGAGCCGATACGCAGTATTTT.

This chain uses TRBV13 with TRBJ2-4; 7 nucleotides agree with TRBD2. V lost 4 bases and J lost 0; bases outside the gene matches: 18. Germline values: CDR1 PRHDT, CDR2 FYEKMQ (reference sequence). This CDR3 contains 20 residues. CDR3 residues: CASSYTSANGLLLAKNIQYF. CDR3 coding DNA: TGTGCCAGCAGCTACACTAGCGCAAACGGACTCCTACTAGCCAAAAACATTCAGTACTTC. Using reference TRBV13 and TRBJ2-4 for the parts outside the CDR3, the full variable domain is AAGVIQSPRHLIKEKRETATLKCYPIPRHDTVYWYQQGPGQDPQFLISFYEKMQSDKGSIPDRFSAQQFSDYHSELNMSSLELGDSALYFCASSYTSANGLLLAKNIQYFGAGTRLSVL.

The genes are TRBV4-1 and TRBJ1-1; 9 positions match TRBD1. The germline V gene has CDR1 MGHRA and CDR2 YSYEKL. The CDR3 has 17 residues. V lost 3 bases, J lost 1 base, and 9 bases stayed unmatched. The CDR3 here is CASSHLLGQGTNTEAFF. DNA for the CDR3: TGCGCCAGCAGCCACCTATTAGGACAGGGGACGAACACTGAAGCTTTCTTT.

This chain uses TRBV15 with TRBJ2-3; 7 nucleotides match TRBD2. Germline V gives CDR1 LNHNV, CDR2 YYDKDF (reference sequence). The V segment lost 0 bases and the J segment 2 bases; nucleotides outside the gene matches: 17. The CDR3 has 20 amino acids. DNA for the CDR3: TGTGCCACCAGCAGAGATCTTCGTGGGAGGGTAGCATTTAACACAGATACGCAGTATTTT. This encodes CATSRDLRGRVAFNTDTQYF.

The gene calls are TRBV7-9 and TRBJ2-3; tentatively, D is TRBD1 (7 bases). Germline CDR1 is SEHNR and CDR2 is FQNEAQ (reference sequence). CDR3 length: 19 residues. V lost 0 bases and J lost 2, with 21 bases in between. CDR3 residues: CASSLAHVVAGGYTDTQYF. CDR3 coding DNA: TGTGCCAGCAGCTTAGCCCACGTGGTAGCAGGGGGGTACACAGATACGCAGTATTTT.

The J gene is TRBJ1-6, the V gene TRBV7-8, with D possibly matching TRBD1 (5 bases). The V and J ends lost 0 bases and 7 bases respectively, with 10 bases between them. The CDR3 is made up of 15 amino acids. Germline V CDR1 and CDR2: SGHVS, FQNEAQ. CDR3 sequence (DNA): TGTGCCAGCAGCTTAGCCCCTGACAGAAATTCACCCCTCCACTTT. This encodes CASSLAPDRNSPLHF.

Written as DNA, the CDR3 is TGTGCCAGCAGCCTCGGACAGTCCACTGAAGCTTTCTTT. It codes for CASSLGQSTEAFF. The chain links TRBV12-3 or TRBV12-4 to TRBJ1-1; TRBD1 is a possible D gene (6 bases). The CDR3 covers 13 residues. V lost 6 bases, J lost 4 bases, and 12 bases lay in between.

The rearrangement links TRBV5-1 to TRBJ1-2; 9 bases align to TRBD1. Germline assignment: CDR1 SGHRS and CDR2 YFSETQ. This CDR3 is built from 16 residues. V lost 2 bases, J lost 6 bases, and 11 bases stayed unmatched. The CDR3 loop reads CASSFLSGQGGHGYTF. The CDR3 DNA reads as TGCGCCAGCAGCTTCTTGTCGGGACAGGGAGGGCATGGCTACACCTTC.

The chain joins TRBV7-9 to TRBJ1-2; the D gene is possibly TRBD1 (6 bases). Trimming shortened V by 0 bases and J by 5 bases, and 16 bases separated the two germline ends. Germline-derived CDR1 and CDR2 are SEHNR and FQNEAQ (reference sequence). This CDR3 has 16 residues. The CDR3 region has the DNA TGTGCCAGCAGCTTAGCGCTGGGACAACTGCCTTATGGCTACACCTTC. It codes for CASSLALGQLPYGYTF. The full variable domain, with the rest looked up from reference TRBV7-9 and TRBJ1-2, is DTGVSQNPRHKITKRGQNVTFRCDPISEHNRLYWYRQTLGQGPEFLTYFQNEAQLEKSRLLSDRFSAERPKGSFSTLEIQRTEQGDSAMYLCASSLALGQLPYGYTFGSGTRLTVV.

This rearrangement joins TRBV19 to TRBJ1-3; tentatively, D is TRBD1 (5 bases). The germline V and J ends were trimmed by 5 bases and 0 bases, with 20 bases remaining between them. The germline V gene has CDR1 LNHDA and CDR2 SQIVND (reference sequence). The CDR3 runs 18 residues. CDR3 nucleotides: TGTGCCAGTAGTCGGTTAACAGGCCAGATTCCCTCTGGAAACACCATATATTTT. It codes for CASSRLTGQIPSGNTIYF.

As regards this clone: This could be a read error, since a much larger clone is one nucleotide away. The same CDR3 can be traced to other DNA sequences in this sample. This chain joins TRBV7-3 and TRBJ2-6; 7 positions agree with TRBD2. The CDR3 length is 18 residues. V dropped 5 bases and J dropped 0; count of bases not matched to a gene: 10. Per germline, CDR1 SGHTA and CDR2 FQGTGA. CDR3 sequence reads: CASSAREVAFSGANVLTF. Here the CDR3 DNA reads TGTGCCAGCAGCGCCCGGGAGGTTGCTTTCTCTGGGGCCAACGTCCTGACTTTC.

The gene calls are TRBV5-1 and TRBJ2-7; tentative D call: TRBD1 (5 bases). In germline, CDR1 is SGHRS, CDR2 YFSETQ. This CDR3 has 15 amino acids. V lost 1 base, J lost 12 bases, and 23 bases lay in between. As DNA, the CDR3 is TGCGCCAGCAGCTTGTCCCCAGGGATGTCTAGAGTAAGGTACTTC. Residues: CASSLSPGMSRVRYF.